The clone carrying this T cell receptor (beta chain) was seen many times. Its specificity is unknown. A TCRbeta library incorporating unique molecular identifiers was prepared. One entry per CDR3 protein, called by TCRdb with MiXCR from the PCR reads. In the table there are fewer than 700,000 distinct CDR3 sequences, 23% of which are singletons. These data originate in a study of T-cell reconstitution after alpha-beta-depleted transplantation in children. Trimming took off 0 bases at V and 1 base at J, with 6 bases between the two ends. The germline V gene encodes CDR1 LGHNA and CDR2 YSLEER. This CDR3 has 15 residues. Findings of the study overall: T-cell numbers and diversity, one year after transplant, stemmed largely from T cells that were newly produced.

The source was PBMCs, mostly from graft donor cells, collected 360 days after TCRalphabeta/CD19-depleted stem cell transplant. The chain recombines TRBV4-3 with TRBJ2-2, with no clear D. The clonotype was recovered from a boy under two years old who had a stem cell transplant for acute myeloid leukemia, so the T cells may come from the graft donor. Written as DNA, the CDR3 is TGCGCCAGCAGCCAAGATAGAGGGAACACCGGGGAGCTGTTTTTT. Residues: CASSQDRGNTGELFF.